Following are 21 T cell receptor beta chains from one sample sequenced in a study of PD-1 blockade in classical Hodgkin lymphoma. Documented time point: newly diagnosed, previously untreated cHL patient sample. Some clones are missing from TCRdb's copy, which holds only in-frame ones; the method was immunoSEQ multiplex PCR. The table includes approximately 35,000 clones, around 94% detected once. The source material was peripheral blood mononuclear cells (PBMCs). The receptors come from a human donor with classical Hodgkin lymphoma.

The J gene is TRBJ2-3, the V gene TRBV10-1; unclear D gene. The germline V gene encodes CDR1 WNHNN and CDR2 SYGVQD (reference sequence). The CDR3 runs to 18 residues. Trimming pared 5 bases from V and 1 base from J, leaving 22 bases between. CDR3 nucleotide sequence: TGCGCCAGCAGTCCAAGGAGAAGGCGAAGGGCTCGCACAGATACGCAGTATTTT. Translated: CASSPRRRRRARTDTQYF.

This chain joins TRBV4-1 and TRBJ2-7, with TRBD1 matching over 8 bases. Germline-derived CDR1 and CDR2 are MGHRA and YSYEKL. V gave up 4 bases and J gave up 3 bases; unmatched junction bases: 5. This CDR3 contains 14 residues. The CDR3 nucleotides read TGCGCCAGCAGCCCGCCAGGGGGCTACTACGAGCAGTACTTC. Translating it yields CASSPPGGYYEQYF.

Only one count was recorded for this clone. The chain links TRBV25-1 to TRBJ2-2, with TRBD2 identical over 11 bases. Germline values: CDR1 MGHDK, CDR2 SYGVNS. CDR3 length: 16 residues. V dropped 6 bases and J dropped 5; count of bases not matched to a gene: 8. CDR3 residues: CASSRTSGRGTGELFF. Here the CDR3 DNA reads TGTGCCAGCAGCCGTACTAGCGGGAGAGGTACCGGGGAGCTGTTTTTT.

V usage is TRBV19 and J usage is TRBJ2-1; D unclear. CDR1 and CDR2 from the germline V gene are LNHDA and SQIVND (reference sequence). The CDR3 has 14 residues. Trimming left V 5 bases short and J 0 bases short, with 8 bases between. The CDR3 coding sequence is TGTGCCAGTAGTCTCGGTAGCTCCTACAATGAGCAGTTCTTC. Translated: CASSLGSSYNEQFF.

The genes are TRBV2 and TRBJ2-3; no definite D call. Looked up from germline, CDR1 is SNHLY and CDR2 is FYNNEI. V lost 5 bases to trimming and J lost 11 bases, with 11 bases between them. This CDR3 has 11 residues. The DNA for the CDR3 is TGTGCCAGCAGTTACCAAGAAGGGCAGTATTTT. Its translation is CASSYQEGQYF.

As concerns this clone: At one end the junction does not follow the germline gene, possibly because of a read error. V is TRBV7-9 and J is TRBJ1-2; no clear D. Germline V CDR1 and CDR2: SEHNR, FQNEAQ (reference sequence). The CDR3 spans 14 residues. CDR3 protein: CASSPWTSNYGHTF. The CDR3 DNA reads TGTGCCAGCAGCCCCTGGACGTCTAACTATGGCCACACCTTC.

This clone turned up a few times. The chain links TRBV4-2 to TRBJ2-7, with unresolved D. Trimming left V 0 bases short and J 0 bases short, with 15 bases between. This CDR3 has 17 residues. Germline loops: CDR1 LGHNA, CDR2 YNFKEQ. CDR3 nucleotide sequence: TGTGCCAGCAGCCAAGATACCCGGACGTTCAGCTCCTACGAGCAGTACTTC. The encoded protein is CASSQDTRTFSSYEQYF.

Details on this clone: A read error may account for a junction end that differs from germline. The gene calls are TRBV6-1 and TRBJ1-1; 9 positions match TRBD1. The CDR3 extends over 15 amino acids. Per the germline V gene, CDR1 is MNHNS and CDR2 is SASEGT. The chain's CDR3 is CAGSERQTGGTEAFF. CDR3 in DNA: TGTGCCGGCAGTGAGAGACAGACAGGGGGGACTGAAGCTTTCTTT.

CDR3 amino acids: CASAPGQINPSPLHF. The DNA of the CDR3 is TGTGCTAGTGCCCCGGGACAAATAAATCCTTCACCCCTCCACTTT. The V and J genes are TRBV12-5 and TRBJ1-6; maybe TRBD1 (6 bases). The CDR3 is made up of 15 amino acids. Trimming shortened V by 7 bases and J by 9 bases, and 19 bases separated the two germline ends. The germline gives CDR1 LGHNT, CDR2 FRNRAP.

The chain recombines TRBV7-8 with TRBJ1-2; D is ambiguous. V lost 2 bases and J lost 0, with 7 bases in between. Germline V gives CDR1 SGHVS, CDR2 FQNEAQ. This CDR3 spans 14 amino acids. In DNA form, the CDR3 reads TGTGCCAGCAGCTTAACCATTACTAACTATGGCTACACCTTC. Amino acid sequence: CASSLTITNYGYTF.

This rearrangement joins TRBV29-1 to TRBJ2-7; D may be TRBD1 (5 bases). The CDR3 totals 13 residues. Germline lookup yields CDR1 SQVTM and CDR2 ANQGSEA. V lost 4 bases to trimming and J lost 0 bases, with 10 bases between them. The CDR3 sequence is CSVGNRSSYEQYF. The CDR3 DNA follows: TGCAGCGTTGGGAACAGGAGCTCCTACGAGCAGTACTTC.

The chain links TRBV27 to TRBJ2-3; weak D call: TRBD2 (6 bases). Trimming cost V 4 bases and J 4 bases, with 12 bases left between them. Germline CDR1 reads MNHEY; CDR2 reads SMNVEV (reference sequence). The CDR3 has 14 residues. The CDR3 protein is CASSWGVLADTQYF. The DNA of the CDR3 is TGTGCCAGCAGTTGGGGGGTTTTGGCAGATACGCAGTATTTT.

The chain is built from TRBV9 and TRBJ2-3; TRBD2 matches 7 bases. The junction had 14 bases not matched to a gene; V was cut back by 2 bases and J by 11 bases. The germline V gene encodes CDR1 SGDLS and CDR2 YYNGEE. The CDR3 runs 15 residues. The CDR3 sequence: CASSVSWGKAGLQYF. The CDR3 coding sequence is TGTGCCAGCAGCGTTAGCTGGGGGAAAGCGGGGTTGCAGTATTTT.

This chain links TRBV4-2 with TRBJ2-7, with TRBD1 as a possible D gene (6 bases). The germline V gene encodes CDR1 LGHNA and CDR2 YNFKEQ. V was trimmed by 0 bases and J by 2 bases, leaving 11 bases between them. This CDR3 has 15 amino acids. CDR3 nucleotide sequence: TGTGCCAGCAGCCAAGATCGGCAGGGGCCCTACGAGCAGTACTTC. Translating gives CASSQDRQGPYEQYF.

CDR3: CASSRNGQAVDEKLFF. As DNA, the CDR3 is TGTGCCAGCTCACGCAATGGACAGGCCGTTGATGAAAAACTGTTTTTT. The chain uses TRBV18 and TRBJ1-4, with 7 bases aligning to TRBD1. Per germline, CDR1 KGHSH and CDR2 LQKENI. J gave up 6 bases and V 4 bases, and 11 bases lay outside the gene matches. CDR3 length: 16 residues.

The V and J genes are TRBV29-1 and TRBJ1-1, with 9 bases aligning to TRBD1. In germline, CDR1 is SQVTM, CDR2 ANQGSEA. Trimming took 7 bases from V and 5 from J; bases not matched to a gene: 11. The CDR3 contains 14 residues. The CDR3: CSAVETGGWTEAFF. CDR3 coding DNA: TGCAGCGCCGTAGAGACAGGGGGGTGGACTGAAGCTTTCTTT. Full variable domain (missing parts from reference TRBV29-1 and TRBJ1-1): SAVISQKPSRDICQRGTSLTIQCQVDSQVTMMFWYRQQPGQSLTLIATANQGSEATYESGFVIDKFPISRPNLTFSTLTVSNMSPEDSSIYLCSAVETGGWTEAFFGQGTRLTVV.

This chain connects TRBV6-1 to TRBJ2-3; D perhaps matches TRBD1 (6 bases). The CDR3 is 16 amino acids. Germline CDR1 and CDR2: MNHNS and SASEGT. Trimming took 2 bases from V and 4 from J, leaving 16 bases between them. The CDR3 reads CASSEIPAGAADTQYF. CDR3 in DNA: TGTGCCAGCAGTGAAATCCCGGCAGGGGCGGCAGATACGCAGTATTTT.

The CDR3 loop reads CASSSSQTGGTEAFF. The CDR3 DNA sequence: TGCGCCAGCAGCTCATCACAGACAGGAGGGACTGAAGCTTTCTTT. The V call is TRBV5-1, the J call TRBJ1-1; tentatively, D is TRBD1 (6 bases). CDR1 and CDR2 (germline): SGHRS, YFSETQ. This CDR3 is built from 15 residues. V shed 3 bases and J shed 5 bases, with 17 bases lying between them.

J is TRBJ2-2 and V is TRBV6-6, with D unresolved. Germline V gene sequence: CDR1 MNHNY, CDR2 SVGAGI (reference sequence). CDR3 length: 11 amino acids. Trimming took off 2 bases at V and 6 bases at J, with 1 base between the two ends. CDR3 sequence: CASSYAGELFF. CDR3 DNA sequence: TGTGCCAGCAGTTACGCCGGGGAGCTGTTTTTT.

The chain's CDR3 is CASSLRGGNQEFF. Written as DNA, the CDR3 is TGTGCCAGCAGTTTACGGGGGGGTAATCAAGAGTTCTTC. This chain uses TRBV28 with TRBJ2-1; 8 bases fit TRBD2. Looked up from germline, CDR1 is MDHEN and CDR2 is SYDVKM. After removal of 2 bases from V and 14 bases from J, the junction contained 8 bases not matched to a gene. There are 13 residues in the CDR3.

This chain connects TRBV7-2 to TRBJ2-5, with 11 bases that match TRBD2. V lost 5 bases and J lost 5; bases outside the gene matches: 4. The CDR3 runs to 14 residues. Germline lookup yields CDR1 SGHTA and CDR2 FQGNSA. The CDR3 loop is CASSQTSGMETQYF. In nucleotides, the CDR3 is TGTGCCAGCAGCCAGACTAGCGGGATGGAGACCCAGTACTTC.